This T cell receptor beta chain was observed in a study of T cell clonotyping in hematopoietic cell transplantation. The method was immunoSEQ multiplex PCR; TCRdb's version includes in-frame clones alone and lacks a portion of them. The sample records tens of thousands of clones, 95% being singletons. The V gene's germline CDR1 is GTSNPN and CDR2 SVGIG (reference sequence). With 2 bases removed from V and 4 bases from J, the gap between germline ends came to 15 bases. The CDR3 loop spans 14 amino acids. Note on this clone: Its antigen is unknown.

Broader study findings: After transplant, recipient diversity fell while pathologically expanded clonotypes grew through day 180. CD4 and CD8 repertoire contributions could not be separated without sorting.

The clonotype was recovered from a man aged 30-40 years in good health. Some clones in this sample may be carry-over from other donors' samples. Sequencing was performed on peripheral blood mononuclear cells. The chain is built from TRBV30 and TRBJ2-7, with D possibly TRBD2 on 5 matching bases. The CDR3 DNA reads as TGTGCCTGGAGTCGGGGTGGGAGTAGTTACGAGCAGTACTTC. This encodes CAWSRGGSSYEQYF.